The rows below give T cell receptor beta chains drawn from one sample of a study of blood T cells in healthy people across ages. Each CDR3 protein gets one entry after TCRdb re-called the 5' RACE reads with MiXCR. The sample carries almost 550,000 distinct CDR3 sequences, around 24% recorded once. These data were also reused for a study on T cells of mothers and their children.

The sample was blood. These receptor sequences come from a boy aged 5 to 17 in good health. The CDR3 runs from the conserved cysteine through the conserved F or W. The order of the fields is V gene, J gene, D gene, CDR3 protein. A D gene is named only where the DNA matches it firmly.

v_gene: TRBV5-1
j_gene: TRBJ2-1
d_gene: -
CDR3aa: CASSLTSTLYNEQFF

v_gene: TRBV10-3
j_gene: TRBJ2-3
d_gene: -
CDR3aa: CAISENRDADTQYF

v_gene: TRBV30
j_gene: TRBJ1-2
d_gene: TRBD1
CDR3aa: CAWTSWERQGYYGYTF

v_gene: TRBV7-2
j_gene: TRBJ1-2
d_gene: TRBD1
CDR3aa: CASSSRTGPGYTF

v_gene: TRBV20-1
j_gene: TRBJ2-5
d_gene: -
CDR3aa: CSAKGSGGPETQYF

v_gene: TRBV7-3
j_gene: TRBJ2-3
d_gene: -
CDR3aa: CASSTVGASVMITDTQYF

v_gene: TRBV12-3/TRBV12-4
j_gene: TRBJ1-5
d_gene: -
CDR3aa: CASSLLAQPQHF

v_gene: TRBV6-5
j_gene: TRBJ2-7
d_gene: -
CDR3aa: CASSSGALLPHFGQYF

v_gene: TRBV9
j_gene: TRBJ2-1
d_gene: -
CDR3aa: CASSVVKSYNEQFF

v_gene: TRBV5-6
j_gene: -
d_gene: TRBD2
CDR3aa: CASSTLAGEKTQYF

v_gene: TRBV6-2/TRBV6-3
j_gene: -
d_gene: TRBD2
CDR3aa: CASSRGLAGVEEQFF

v_gene: TRBV28
j_gene: TRBJ2-7
d_gene: -
CDR3aa: CASNRFGVVTYEQYF

v_gene: TRBV7-2
j_gene: TRBJ1-2
d_gene: -
CDR3aa: CASSGQGSGYTF

v_gene: TRBV7-2
j_gene: TRBJ2-5
d_gene: -
CDR3aa: CASSLAGAGYQETQYF

v_gene: TRBV4-2
j_gene: -
d_gene: TRBD2
CDR3aa: CASSQGSSGSVNEQFF

v_gene: TRBV10-3
j_gene: TRBJ2-3
d_gene: TRBD2
CDR3aa: CAISESSGGSDTQYF

v_gene: TRBV7-2
j_gene: TRBJ1-2
d_gene: -
CDR3aa: CASSPGQRTVGYTF

v_gene: TRBV20-1
j_gene: TRBJ2-3
d_gene: TRBD2
CDR3aa: CSASFPGGPPDTQYF

v_gene: TRBV9
j_gene: TRBJ1-5
d_gene: -
CDR3aa: CASSVAGGVNQPQHF

v_gene: TRBV29-1
j_gene: TRBJ2-1
d_gene: -
CDR3aa: CSVEDRTDEQFF

v_gene: TRBV7-2
j_gene: TRBJ2-1
d_gene: -
CDR3aa: CASSPQGGAFNEQFF

v_gene: TRBV20-1
j_gene: TRBJ1-5
d_gene: TRBD1
CDR3aa: CSAKGGENQPQHF

v_gene: TRBV6-1
j_gene: TRBJ2-1
d_gene: -
CDR3aa: CASEDSPPYNEQFF

v_gene: TRBV7-2
j_gene: TRBJ2-1
d_gene: TRBD2
CDR3aa: CASSFSGGHYNEQFF

v_gene: TRBV6-6
j_gene: TRBJ1-1
d_gene: TRBD1
CDR3aa: CASILTGGLDEAFF

v_gene: TRBV5-6
j_gene: TRBJ1-3
d_gene: -
CDR3aa: CASSFAGVGGNTIYF

v_gene: TRBV20-1
j_gene: -
d_gene: TRBD2
CDR3aa: CSASPSGRAPDEQFF

v_gene: TRBV2
j_gene: TRBJ1-2
d_gene: TRBD1
CDR3aa: CASGQGGNNYGYTF

v_gene: TRBV7-8
j_gene: TRBJ2-3
d_gene: TRBD2
CDR3aa: CASSSPRREVTDTQYF

v_gene: TRBV5-4
j_gene: TRBJ1-2
d_gene: -
CDR3aa: CASSFSGLYGYTF

v_gene: TRBV4-3
j_gene: -
d_gene: -
CDR3aa: CASSQDPVDNEQFF

v_gene: TRBV6-5
j_gene: TRBJ2-7
d_gene: -
CDR3aa: CASRPGTWSSYEQYF

v_gene: TRBV4-1
j_gene: TRBJ1-2
d_gene: -
CDR3aa: CASSQSTGNYGYTF

v_gene: TRBV6-5
j_gene: TRBJ2-2
d_gene: TRBD2
CDR3aa: CASSYWTSNTGELFF

v_gene: TRBV4-1
j_gene: TRBJ1-4
d_gene: -
CDR3aa: CASSQSGSAEKLFF

v_gene: TRBV6-4
j_gene: TRBJ2-1
d_gene: TRBD2
CDR3aa: CASTGTSGYNEQFF

v_gene: TRBV2
j_gene: TRBJ2-7
d_gene: -
CDR3aa: CASRPPGGHSGRSYEQYF

v_gene: TRBV19
j_gene: TRBJ1-1
d_gene: -
CDR3aa: CASSPSGGVSAFF

v_gene: TRBV28
j_gene: TRBJ1-2
d_gene: -
CDR3aa: CASSLKVGGYTF

v_gene: TRBV28
j_gene: TRBJ1-1
d_gene: TRBD1
CDR3aa: CASSELDRGSTEAFF

v_gene: TRBV6-1
j_gene: TRBJ2-3
d_gene: -
CDR3aa: CASLASWAGTDTQYF